The count of the clone carrying this T cell receptor (beta chain) is one. The entry originates in a study of T cell changes during pregnancy in multiple sclerosis. The CDR3 spans 13 residues. V was shortened by 1 base and J by 3 bases, with 6 bases between the two germline ends. From germline, CDR1 is SNHLY and CDR2 FYNNEI. TCRdb's copy holds only in-frame clones and misses some; the assay was immunoSEQ multiplex PCR. The sample shows about 45,000 clones, approximately 96% of them seen only once. Here the sequenced sample was peripheral blood, taken in the second trimester of pregnancy. The clonotype was recovered from a female donor with multiple sclerosis, enrolled in a pregnancy study. The rearrangement uses TRBV2 and TRBJ1-2; D remains ambiguous. The CDR3 DNA sequence: TGTGCCAGCAGTGAAGGTTCAGACTATGGCTACACCTTC. Its translation: CASSEGSDYGYTF. Variable domain in full (rest from reference TRBV2 and TRBJ1-2): EPEVTQTPSHQVTQMGQEVILRCVPISNHLYFYWYRQILGQKVEFLVSFYNNEISEKSEIFDDQFSVERPDGSNFTLKIRSTKLEDSAMYFCASSEGSDYGYTFGSGTRLTVV.